This TCR beta chain is drawn from a study of Ad26.COV2.S vaccination and SARS-CoV-2 variants. Study-level information: The donor was enrolled in the Ad26.COV2.S arm of the COV1001 trial.

Indicated treatment: some 20 received Ad26.COV2.S at low or high dose, single or two shots; roughly 5 received placebo; per-sample allocation not given. Sampling happened 63 days after the first vaccine or placebo injection. Boston hosted the donor, who was an adult aged 18-55 years. Study observations and caveats: In vaccinated individuals, spike-specific CD8+ and CD4+ T cell responses reportedly displayed substantial breadth. Total T cell responses may have been underestimated by the TCR breadth and depth analyses.

The method was immunoSEQ multiplex PCR; TCRdb's version includes in-frame clones alone and lacks a portion of them. The profile shows fewer than 500,000 clones, about 93% of them singletons. Points on this clone: The antigen is not known.

Germline V gives CDR1 MNHEY, CDR2 SVGEGT. Germline trimming cut 2 bases from V and 4 bases from J; bases unmatched to any gene: 10. This CDR3 is 16 amino acids long. The input for sequencing was peripheral blood, taken in a trial of Ad26.COV2.S vaccine versus placebo. The receptor's source is a person aged 18 to 65 who received the Ad26.COV2.S COVID-19 vaccine or a placebo. The chain carries TRBV6-2 or TRBV6-3 and TRBJ2-7, with 8 bases lining up with TRBD1. The chain's CDR3 is CASSYPHRQGSYEQYF. Written as DNA, the CDR3 is TGTGCCAGCAGTTACCCCCATCGACAGGGGAGTTACGAGCAGTACTTC.